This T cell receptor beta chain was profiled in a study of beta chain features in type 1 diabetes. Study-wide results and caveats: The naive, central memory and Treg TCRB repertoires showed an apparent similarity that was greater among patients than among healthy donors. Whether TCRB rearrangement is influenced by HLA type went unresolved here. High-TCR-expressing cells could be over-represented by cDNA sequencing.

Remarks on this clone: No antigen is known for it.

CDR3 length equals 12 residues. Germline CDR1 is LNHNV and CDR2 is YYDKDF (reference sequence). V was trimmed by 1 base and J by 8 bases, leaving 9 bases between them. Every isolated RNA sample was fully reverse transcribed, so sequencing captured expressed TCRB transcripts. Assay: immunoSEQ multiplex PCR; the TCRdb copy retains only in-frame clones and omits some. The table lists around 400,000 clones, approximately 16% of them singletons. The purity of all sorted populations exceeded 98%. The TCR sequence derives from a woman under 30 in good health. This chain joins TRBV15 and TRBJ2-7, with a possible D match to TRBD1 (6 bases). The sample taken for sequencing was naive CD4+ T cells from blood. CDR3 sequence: CATSRGQAQQYF. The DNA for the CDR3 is TGTGCCACCAGCAGAGGACAGGCACAGCAGTACTTC.